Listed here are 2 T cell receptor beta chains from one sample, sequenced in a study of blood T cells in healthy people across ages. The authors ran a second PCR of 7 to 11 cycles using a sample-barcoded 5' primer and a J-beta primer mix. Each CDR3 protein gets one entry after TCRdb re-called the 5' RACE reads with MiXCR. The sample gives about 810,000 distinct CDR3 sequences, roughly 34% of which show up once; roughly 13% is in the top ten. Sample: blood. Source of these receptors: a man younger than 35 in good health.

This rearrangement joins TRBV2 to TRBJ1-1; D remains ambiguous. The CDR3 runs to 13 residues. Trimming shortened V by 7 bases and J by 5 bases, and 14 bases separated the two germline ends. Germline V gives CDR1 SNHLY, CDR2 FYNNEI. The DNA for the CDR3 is TGTGCCAGCACCCTCTCGGAGGGAACTGAAGCTTTCTTT. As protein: CASTLSEGTEAFF. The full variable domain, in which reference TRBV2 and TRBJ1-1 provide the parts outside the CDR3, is EPEVTQTPSHQVTQMGQEVILRCVPISNHLYFYWYRQILGQKVEFLVSFYNNEISEKSEIFDDQFSVERPDGSNFTLKIRSTKLEDSAMYFCASTLSEGTEAFFGQGTRLTVV.

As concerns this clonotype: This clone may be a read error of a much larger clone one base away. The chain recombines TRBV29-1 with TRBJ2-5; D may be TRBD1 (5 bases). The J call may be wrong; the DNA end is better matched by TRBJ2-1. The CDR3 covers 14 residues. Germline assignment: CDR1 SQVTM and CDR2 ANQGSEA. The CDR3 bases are TGCAGCGCCACCCTGGGGCGCTCCCAAGAGACCCAGTTCTTC. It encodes CSATLGRSQETQFF.